A selection of T cell receptor beta chains follows, all from one sample in a study of early T cells in non-severe SARS-CoV-2 infection. Each CDR3 protein is one row after TCRdb ran MiXCR on the 5' RACE reads. The sample records tens of thousands of distinct CDR3 sequences, 8.5% to 10% being singletons. The sample was whole blood, taken at baseline. These receptors came from an adult who was a healthcare worker with PCR-confirmed SARS-CoV-2 infection or an uninfected control (not recorded which). CDR3s include the opening cysteine and the closing phenylalanine or tryptophan. The order of the fields is D gene, J gene, clone size, V gene, CDR3 length, CDR3 protein, CDR3 DNA. D genes are given only for firm matches. Size values are once, few and many counts, or a class for expanded clones, and some rows have none.

>TRBD1|TRBJ1-1|-|TRBV20-1|16
CSARGGGNRRDTEAFF
TGCAGTGCTAGAGGAGGGGGCAACCGACGGGACACTGAAGCTTTCTTT
>-|TRBJ1-4|many|TRBV19|13
CATAGQTNEKLFF
TGTGCCACGGCTGGACAGACTAATGAAAAACTGTTTTTT
>TRBD2|TRBJ2-1|few|TRBV20-1|15
CSARVGTRAANEQFF
TGCAGTGCTAGAGTCGGGACTAGGGCCGCTAATGAGCAGTTCTTC
>-|TRBJ2-3|few|TRBV12-5|13
CASGSRGTDTQYF
TGTGCTAGTGGGTCCAGGGGCACAGATACGCAGTATTTT
>TRBD1|TRBJ1-1|-|TRBV6-5|16
CASRWGVDRVGTEAFF
TGTGCCAGCAGATGGGGCGTTGACAGGGTCGGAACTGAAGCTTTCTTT
>TRBD1|TRBJ1-3|-|TRBV11-3|15
CASSPGQGAGNTIYF
TGTGCCAGCAGCCCGGGACAGGGTGCTGGAAACACCATATATTTT
>-|TRBJ2-1|-|TRBV27|13
CASSLYGAGEQFF
TGTGCCAGCAGTTTATACGGGGCTGGTGAGCAGTTCTTC
>-|TRBJ1-5|-|TRBV12-3/TRBV12-4|13
CASSRTGYQPQHF
TGTGCCAGCAGTCGAACAGGATATCAGCCCCAGCATTTT
>-|TRBJ1-5|few|TRBV20-1|16
CSALNAGRHSNQPQHF
TGCAGTGCTTTAAATGCAGGGCGTCATAGCAATCAGCCCCAGCATTTT
>TRBD2|TRBJ2-7|-|TRBV6-5|17
CASSYSGLAGGLYEQYF
TGTGCCAGCAGTTACTCCGGACTAGCGGGAGGGCTCTACGAGCAGTACTTC
>-|TRBJ2-1|many|TRBV11-2|19
CASSSQGGETWFRATKEFF
TGTGCCAGCAGCTCCCAAGGGGGGGAAACTTGGTTTCGGGCAACCAAAGAGTTCTTC
>-|TRBJ1-5|many|TRBV10-3|16
CAIKWDPNRPEDPQHF
TGTGCCATCAAATGGGACCCGAACAGGCCAGAGGATCCCCAGCATTTT
>-|TRBJ2-2|few|TRBV20-1|13
CSARDLATGELFF
TGCAGTGCTAGAGATCTAGCGACCGGGGAGCTGTTTTTT
>TRBD2|TRBJ2-1|few|TRBV15|14
CATSSTSGAVEQFF
TGTGCCACCAGCAGTACTAGCGGGGCCGTTGAGCAGTTCTTC
>TRBD1|TRBJ1-1|-|TRBV19|12
CASRQGVPEAFF
TGTGCCAGTAGACAGGGGGTACCTGAAGCTTTCTTT
>-|TRBJ2-5|few|TRBV11-2|14
CASSLEAFQETQYF
TGTGCCAGCAGCTTAGAGGCCTTCCAAGAGACCCAGTACTTC
>-|TRBJ1-5|many|TRBV16|13
CASSQNSNQPQHF
TGTGCCAGCAGCCAAAATAGCAATCAGCCCCAGCATTTT
>TRBD2|TRBJ2-3|-|TRBV29-1|15
CSAPGTSGNTDTQYF
TGCAGCGCGCCCGGGACTAGCGGAAACACAGATACGCAGTATTTT
>TRBD2|TRBJ2-1|-|TRBV4-1|16
CASSLTLAGGRNEQFF
TGCGCCAGCAGCCTCACTCTAGCGGGGGGGAGGAATGAGCAGTTCTTC
>-|TRBJ2-6|many|TRBV5-1|15
CASSLPGLGANVLTF
TGCGCCAGCAGCTTACCAGGTTTGGGGGCCAACGTCCTGACTTTC
>-|TRBJ2-1|many|TRBV25-1|14
CASSQRQSYNEQFF
TGTGCCAGCAGTCAGAGACAGAGCTACAATGAGCAGTTCTTC